This record covers a single T cell receptor (beta chain). Participants were placed into cohorts based on the clinical history they reported. Between the trimmed V and J ends, which lost 3 bases and 2 bases, there was a span of 10 bases. This CDR3 has 14 amino acids. In germline, CDR1 is LNHDA, CDR2 SQIVND (reference sequence). These data come from a study of blood T cell repertoires in COVID-19. In the study overall: The United States, Italy and Spain provided the acute and convalescent COVID-19 samples.

Produced via immunoSEQ multiplex PCR; TCRdb's table is partial and in-frame only. Seen here are 190,000 or so clones, around 82% observed once, and the top ten hold around 7%. Material: PBMCs or T cells enriched from blood (not recorded which). The chain joins TRBV19 to TRBJ1-2; the D gene is possibly TRBD1 (6 bases). The sequence came from a man aged 40-49 years who had recovered from COVID-19. CDR3 loop: CASSIQGRNYGYTF. The CDR3 nucleotides are TGTGCCAGTAGTATTCAGGGGCGGAACTATGGCTACACCTTC.